A selection of T cell receptor beta chains follows, all from one sample in a study of naive and memory T cell subsets. TCRdb recomputed calls from the UMI-ligation and nested PCR reads with MiXCR, one row per CDR3 protein. The sample yields some 82,000 distinct CDR3 sequences, about 8.2% seen once. The sequenced sample was naive CD8+ T cells from blood. The receptor source for this set is a human donor in good health. Both conserved end residues are part of each CDR3. D genes are given only for firm matches. Only some rows state a clone size, as once, few, many or a class for expanded clones.

size	V	D	J	DNA	CDR3
many	TRBV11-2	TRBD1	TRBJ2-7	TGTGCCAGCAGCCAAGACAGGGGGCGTAACGACGAGCAGTACTTC	CASSQDRGRNDEQYF
-	TRBV20-1	-	TRBJ1-4	TGCAGTGCTCAGCTGGGGGGGGTAAATAATGAAAAACTGTTTTTT	CSAQLGGVNNEKLFF
-	TRBV2	-	TRBJ2-5	TGTGCCAGCAGGATGGGCCTCAGAGGGGAAGAGACCCAGTACTTC	CASRMGLRGEETQYF
-	TRBV20-1	-	TRBJ2-3	TGCAGTGCTACGCCGCCAGGGGATAGCACAGATACGCAGTATTTT	CSATPPGDSTDTQYF
many	TRBV6-2/TRBV6-3	-	TRBJ2-7	TGTGCCAGCAGTTACACGACAGGGAGGTCCTACGAGCAGTACTTC	CASSYTTGRSYEQYF
many	TRBV6-1	TRBD1	TRBJ2-3	TGTGCCAGCAGTGCCTGGACAGGGGTTAGCACAGATACGCAGTATTTT	CASSAWTGVSTDTQYF
many	TRBV5-5	-	TRBJ2-1	TGTGCCAGCAGCTTGTTGACTTCGCAGTTCTTC	CASSLLTSQFF
few	TRBV9	TRBD2	TRBJ2-1	TGTGCCAGCAGCGCCTCAGGACTAGGATACTACAATGAGCAGTTCTTC	CASSASGLGYYNEQFF
many	TRBV7-9	-	TRBJ2-7	TGTGCCAGCAGCTTTACAGGGAACGAGCAGTACTTC	CASSFTGNEQYF
few	TRBV12-3/TRBV12-4	TRBD2	TRBJ2-1	TGTGCCAGCAGCCAGAGCGGGACTCGCGCCTACAATGAGCAGTTCTTC	CASSQSGTRAYNEQFF
many	TRBV29-1	-	TRBJ1-2	TGCAGCGTTGGGCAGGGGCCCCATGGCTACACCTTC	CSVGQGPHGYTF
many	TRBV20-1	TRBD1	TRBJ2-3	TGCAGTGCTAGTTGGTTTAGGACAGGTGATGGTAAGCGGATCACAGATACGCAGTATTTT	CSASWFRTGDGKRITDTQYF
-	TRBV12-3/TRBV12-4	TRBD2	TRBJ2-3	TGTGCCAGCAGTTTATTCGGCGGGAGGGCCACAGATACGCAGTATTTT	CASSLFGGRATDTQYF
-	TRBV23-1	-	TRBJ2-7	TGCGCCAGCAGGACATGCGCATACTCCTACGAGCAGTACTTC	CASRTCAYSYEQYF
many	TRBV27	TRBD1	TRBJ1-1	TGTGCCAGCAGTGTTATGACAGGGATGACTGAAGCTTTCTTT	CASSVMTGMTEAFF
-	TRBV6-6	-	TRBJ2-5	TGTGCCAGCAGTTACTTAAGGCAGCAAGAGACCCAGTACTTC	CASSYLRQQETQYF
few	TRBV4-1	-	TRBJ2-3	TGCGCCAGCAGCCAAGATCCGGATTTCACAGATACGCAGTATTTT	CASSQDPDFTDTQYF
many	TRBV4-1	-	TRBJ1-3	TGCGCCAGCAGCCAATTGGGACCATTGAGCTCTGGAAACACCATATATTTT	CASSQLGPLSSGNTIYF
-	TRBV11-2	-	TRBJ2-2	TGTGCCAGCAGCGCCCGAGGGACAATCAACACCGGGGAGCTGTTTTTT	CASSARGTINTGELFF
-	TRBV6-5	TRBD1	TRBJ2-4	TGTGCCAGCAGAGGACAGGCCCAAAACATTCAGTACTTC	CASRGQAQNIQYF
few	TRBV11-1	-	TRBJ2-5	TGTGCCAGCAGCCCACTAGGACTTGTGGAGACCCAGTACTTC	CASSPLGLVETQYF
many	TRBV5-4	-	TRBJ2-3	TGTGCCAGCAGCGTGTTCGGTAGGGCCAGCACAGATACGCAGTATTTT	CASSVFGRASTDTQYF
many	TRBV4-1	TRBD2	TRBJ2-1	TGCGCCAGCAGCCAAGCCCCGGGGTATGAAGCGGGAGACAATGAGCAGTTCTTC	CASSQAPGYEAGDNEQFF
-	TRBV4-1	TRBD1	TRBJ1-5	TGCGCCAGCAGCCGGGGGACAGGGTATGATCAGCCCCAGCATTTT	CASSRGTGYDQPQHF
many	TRBV20-1	TRBD2	TRBJ2-1	TGCAGTGCTAGAGAAGAACTAGCGGTCTACAATGAGCAGTTCTTC	CSAREELAVYNEQFF
few	TRBV4-1	TRBD1	TRBJ1-1	TGCGCCAGCAGCCAATTGACAGGGACTGAAGCTTTCTTT	CASSQLTGTEAFF
few	TRBV10-2	-	TRBJ2-2	TGCGCCAGCAGTATACGGGAGTCGGTCACCGGGGAGCTGTTTTTT	CASSIRESVTGELFF
many	TRBV4-1	TRBD1	TRBJ2-2	TGCGCCAGCAGCCAAGATGGGACAGGGAACACCGGGGAGCTGTTTTTT	CASSQDGTGNTGELFF
few	TRBV7-9	-	TRBJ2-5	TGTGCCAGCAGCCCCCGCCTAGAGGAGACCCAGTACTTC	CASSPRLEETQYF
-	TRBV29-1	-	TRBJ1-1	TGCAGCGTTGATGACATGAACACTGAAGCTTTCTTT	CSVDDMNTEAFF
many	TRBV6-5	-	TRBJ2-7	TGTGCCAGCACCGACGGGAGAGTTTACGAGCAGTACTTC	CASTDGRVYEQYF
few	TRBV14	TRBD2	TRBJ2-1	TGTGCCAGCAGCCAAGATGCGGGACTAGCAGTGGTTGAGCAGTTCTTC	CASSQDAGLAVVEQFF
-	TRBV3-1	-	TRBJ1-5	TGTGCCAGCAGCCAAGGCCGGGTCTACAATCAGCCCCAGCATTTT	CASSQGRVYNQPQHF
many	TRBV20-1	TRBD1	TRBJ2-3	TGCAGTGCTCAAATAAAAAGGACAGGGGCTTGGAGAGATACGCAGTATTTT	CSAQIKRTGAWRDTQYF
many	TRBV20-1	TRBD1	TRBJ2-7	TGCAGTGCGTGGGACAGAACGCAATCCTACGAGCAGTACTTC	CSAWDRTQSYEQYF
-	TRBV11-2	TRBD2	TRBJ2-4	TGTGCCAGCAGCTTAGGGCTAGCGGGAGAACAAAACATTCAGTACTTC	CASSLGLAGEQNIQYF
few	TRBV29-1	-	TRBJ1-2	TGCAGCGTTGATCGGGGGGTCTATGGCTACACCTTC	CSVDRGVYGYTF
-	TRBV30	-	TRBJ2-1	TGTGCCTGGAGTAGCGGGCTCTACAATGAGCAGTTCTTC	CAWSSGLYNEQFF
many	TRBV29-1	-	TRBJ2-1	TGCAGCGTCCCACACATGACTAGTCTGTTCTTC	CSVPHMTSLFF
few	TRBV9	TRBD2	TRBJ2-1	TGTGCCAGCAGCGTAGATACTAGCGGAAGCTCCTACAATGAGCAGTTCTTC	CASSVDTSGSSYNEQFF
-	TRBV28	-	TRBJ2-7	TGTGCCAGCAGTTCCGGGACAAGACCTTACGAGCAGTACTTC	CASSSGTRPYEQYF
many	TRBV25-1	TRBD2	TRBJ2-6	TGTGCCAGCAGTGAATATGGGCCAGCGGGAGGGCCTGGGGCCAACGTCCTGACTTTC	CASSEYGPAGGPGANVLTF
-	TRBV5-4	TRBD1	TRBJ1-5	TGTGCCAGCAGCTTTTCAGGGGGAAATCAGCCCCAGCATTTT	CASSFSGGNQPQHF
-	TRBV2	TRBD2	TRBJ2-7	TGTGCCAGCAGTGAATCAACGGGAGGGTCCTACGAGCAGTACTTC	CASSESTGGSYEQYF
-	TRBV29-1	-	TRBJ2-3	TGCAGCGTTGATGGGGTCGCCTTACCCACAGATACGCAGTATTTT	CSVDGVALPTDTQYF
few	TRBV6-2/TRBV6-3	TRBD2	TRBJ2-3	TGTGCCAGCAGTTACGGAGCGGGAGGGGACACAGATACGCAGTATTTT	CASSYGAGGDTDTQYF
many	TRBV7-9	-	TRBJ2-2	TGTGCCAGCAGTCCTCCCGGGCGGGGAGCGGCCGGGGAGCTGTTTTTT	CASSPPGRGAAGELFF
many	TRBV28	-	TRBJ1-5	TGTGCCAGCAGTTTCAGATTCGATAGCAATCAGCCCCAGCATTTT	CASSFRFDSNQPQHF
many	TRBV4-1	-	TRBJ1-1	TGCGCCAGCAGCGGACAGAGCATGAACACTGAAGCTTTCTTT	CASSGQSMNTEAFF
few	TRBV12-3/TRBV12-4	-	TRBJ2-3	TGTGCCAGCAGTTGGGGCAGTAGATTGACAGATACGCAGTATTTT	CASSWGSRLTDTQYF
many	TRBV27	TRBD1	TRBJ2-3	TGTGCCAGCGGCCATAAGCAGGGGGCAGATACGCAGTATTTT	CASGHKQGADTQYF
many	TRBV7-9	TRBD2	TRBJ2-1	TGTGCCAGCAGCTTAATTGGGACTAGCGACAAGAGGGAGCAGTTCTTC	CASSLIGTSDKREQFF
many	TRBV5-6	-	TRBJ2-3	TGTGCCAGCAGACATACAGGGTCAAGCACAGATACGCAGTATTTT	CASRHTGSSTDTQYF
-	TRBV28	-	TRBJ2-1	TGTGCCAGCAGTATCATGGGCAATGAGCAGTTCTTC	CASSIMGNEQFF
-	TRBV29-1	-	TRBJ2-5	TGCAGCGCCGTAACAGGGGTTGGGGAGGGAGAGACCCAGTACTTC	CSAVTGVGEGETQYF
few	TRBV29-1	TRBD1	TRBJ2-1	TGCAGCGTTGATTATGGGACAGGGAACTACAATGAGCAGTTCTTC	CSVDYGTGNYNEQFF